This T cell receptor (beta chain) came from a study of vaccination and CD4 T cells after COVID-19. The germline V and J ends were trimmed by 0 bases and 2 bases, with 7 bases remaining between them. The CDR3 is 14 amino acids. From germline, CDR1 is MNHEY and CDR2 SVGAGI. The treatment is: roughly ten-day PBMC culture with coronavirus spike peptide pools or control peptides (ViraFEST assay). A word on this clonotype: Its antigen is unknown.

Sequencing of cultured CD4+ T cell DNA used the Oncomine TCR Beta short-read assay. Using its own MiXCR run on the PCR reads, TCRdb lists one record per CDR3 protein. The data hold 10,000 to 12,000 distinct CDR3 sequences, with about 81% observed a single time. Sequencing used CD4+ T cells from blood, cultured in vitro. The receptor was isolated from a human donor who had recovered from COVID-19. V usage is TRBV6-5 and J usage is TRBJ2-5, with D hard to call. The CDR3 nucleotides are TGTGCCAGCAGTTACTCGGCCCGTCAAGAGACCCAGTACTTC. This sequence encodes CASSYSARQETQYF.